The rows below give T cell receptor beta chains drawn from one sample of a study of blood T cell repertoires in COVID-19. TCRdb keeps only in-frame clones here, not all; method: immunoSEQ multiplex PCR. Counted here are about 90,000 clones, 70% to 90% occurring once; the ten biggest clones make up 0.35% to 0.5%. Sequenced sample: peripheral blood. The receptors were sampled from a man in his sixties with acute or convalescent COVID-19. CDR3s include the opening cysteine and the closing phenylalanine or tryptophan. D genes are given only for firm matches. Clone size is stated in some rows and not others, as once, few, many or a class when expanded.

abundance: once
d_gene: NA
j_gene: TRBJ2-1
v_gene: TRBV6-1
CDR3nt: TGTGCCAGCAGTGAATCTCCGCAGGGGCAGTTCTTC
CDR3aa: CASSESPQGQFF

abundance: NA
d_gene: NA
j_gene: TRBJ1-1
v_gene: TRBV2
CDR3nt: TGTGCCAGCAGGTGGGAGGCGGGGGAGAACACTGAAGCTTTCTTT
CDR3aa: CASRWEAGENTEAFF

abundance: NA
d_gene: TRBD2
j_gene: TRBJ2-4
v_gene: TRBV19
CDR3nt: TGTGCCCGACGCGGGGGGCTAGCCAAAAACATTCAGTACTTC
CDR3aa: CARRGGLAKNIQYF

abundance: NA
d_gene: TRBD2
j_gene: TRBJ2-7
v_gene: TRBV30
CDR3nt: TGTGCCTGGAGGGGACTAGCGGCATCCTCCTACGAGCAGTACTTC
CDR3aa: CAWRGLAASSYEQYF

abundance: NA
d_gene: NA
j_gene: TRBJ2-2
v_gene: TRBV3-1/TRBV3-2
CDR3nt: TGTGCCAGCAGCCAAAGATTGGCAGGGGCCGGGGAGCTGTTTTTT
CDR3aa: CASSQRLAGAGELFF

abundance: NA
d_gene: NA
j_gene: TRBJ2-3
v_gene: TRBV19
CDR3nt: TGTGCCAGTAGTCTGGGGGCCCCTAGCACAGATACGCAGTATTTT
CDR3aa: CASSLGAPSTDTQYF

abundance: NA
d_gene: NA
j_gene: TRBJ1-1
v_gene: TRBV5-1
CDR3nt: TGCGCCAGCAGCACTGATCTGAACACTGAAGCTTTCTTT
CDR3aa: CASSTDLNTEAFF

abundance: NA
d_gene: TRBD1
j_gene: TRBJ1-2
v_gene: TRBV19
CDR3nt: TGTGCCAGTAGTATACCGGGACAGGGAAGTTACAAGTATGGCTACACCTTC
CDR3aa: CASSIPGQGSYKYGYTF

abundance: NA
d_gene: TRBD2
j_gene: TRBJ2-7
v_gene: TRBV6-6
CDR3nt: TGTGCCAGCAGTTACTCGCGGAGCGGGAGGATTTACGAGCAGTACTTC
CDR3aa: CASSYSRSGRIYEQYF

abundance: NA
d_gene: NA
j_gene: TRBJ1-6
v_gene: TRBV7-2
CDR3nt: TGTGCCAGCAGCCTGGCCCAACCCTGGAGCAATAATTCACCCCTCCACTTT
CDR3aa: CASSLAQPWSNNSPLHF

abundance: once
d_gene: TRBD2
j_gene: TRBJ2-7
v_gene: TRBV5-1
CDR3nt: TGCGCCAGCAGCTTAACGACTAGCTTCGACGAGCAGTACTTC
CDR3aa: CASSLTTSFDEQYF

abundance: NA
d_gene: NA
j_gene: TRBJ2-7
v_gene: TRBV11-2
CDR3nt: TGTGCCAGCAGCTTAGGGACACCTATCTCCTACGAGCAGTACTTC
CDR3aa: CASSLGTPISYEQYF

abundance: NA
d_gene: TRBD2
j_gene: TRBJ2-2
v_gene: TRBV7-9
CDR3nt: TGTGCCAGCAGCTTCGAAGCGGGAGGGCCAGGGAACACCGGGGAGCTGTTTTTT
CDR3aa: CASSFEAGGPGNTGELFF

abundance: NA
d_gene: NA
j_gene: TRBJ2-1
v_gene: TRBV24-1
CDR3nt: TGTGCCACCAGTGATTTTACAAGGGGTAACAATGAGCAGTTCTTC
CDR3aa: CATSDFTRGNNEQFF

abundance: NA
d_gene: TRBD2
j_gene: TRBJ2-1
v_gene: TRBV3-1/TRBV3-2
CDR3nt: TGTGCCAGCAGACACCAGACTAGCGGGAGAGAAGGAGAGCAGTTCTTC
CDR3aa: CASRHQTSGREGEQFF

abundance: NA
d_gene: NA
j_gene: TRBJ2-2
v_gene: TRBV5-1
CDR3nt: TGCGCCAGCAGCCACGCTAACGTCGGTCGCACCGGGGAGCTGTTTTTT
CDR3aa: CASSHANVGRTGELFF

abundance: NA
d_gene: TRBD2
j_gene: TRBJ2-2
v_gene: TRBV5-1
CDR3nt: TGCGCCAGCAGCTTGCTGGACGGACTAGCTGTCGGGGAGCTGTTTTTT
CDR3aa: CASSLLDGLAVGELFF